One and the same sample provided the 18 T cell receptor beta chains below, sequenced in a study of cytomegalovirus exposure and HLA in healthy donors. This PCR relied on a set of 60 Vbeta primers and 13 Jbeta primers. Using immunoSEQ multiplex PCR, the repertoire was profiled, and TCRdb retains in-frame clones only, with some absent. The sample holds about 130,000 clones, approximately 72% seen once. The sequencing input was PBMCs. Receptors originate from a human donor in good health.

The chain uses TRBV5-6 and TRBJ2-2; D unclear. There are 16 residues in the CDR3. Trimming left V 0 bases short and J 5 bases short, with 14 bases between. Germline assignment: CDR1 SGHDT and CDR2 YYEEEE. CDR3 protein: CASSLVPRSGTGELFF. CDR3 DNA sequence: TGTGCCAGCAGCTTGGTCCCTAGATCCGGAACCGGGGAGCTGTTTTTT.

V is TRBV6-5 and J is TRBJ2-3; TRBD1 matches 8 bases. With 2 bases clipped from V and 3 bases from J, the junction kept 4 bases outside the gene matches. Germline CDR1 MNHEY, CDR2 SVGAGI. The CDR3 is 15 residues long. The DNA for the CDR3 is TGTGCCAGCAGTTACGGACAGGGTCTTACAGATACGCAGTATTTT. Protein product: CASSYGQGLTDTQYF.

This chain connects TRBV5-4 to TRBJ2-3, with TRBD1 as a possible D gene (5 bases). Trimming shortened V by 4 bases and J by 5 bases, and 17 bases separated the two germline ends. This CDR3 contains 15 residues. Germline assignment: CDR1 SGHNT and CDR2 YYREEE (reference sequence). In DNA form, the CDR3 reads TGTGCCAGCAGCCCGAAAGGGCCCAGGGAAGATACGCAGTATTTT. Translated, it gives CASSPKGPREDTQYF.

The chain is built from TRBV5-1 and TRBJ1-2, with TRBD1 as a possible D gene (5 bases). Per germline, CDR1 SGHRS and CDR2 YFSETQ. Trimming took 0 bases from V and 6 from J, leaving 15 bases between them. The CDR3 runs 15 residues. The CDR3 DNA reads TGCGCCAGCAGCTTGGGGCAGGGAAGTCAAAATGGCTACACCTTC. This sequence encodes CASSLGQGSQNGYTF.

This chain's CDR3 is CSGSGTGNGYTF. The CDR3 DNA sequence: TGCAGCGGATCCGGGACAGGGAATGGCTACACCTTC. This chain connects TRBV29-1 to TRBJ1-2; 9 positions agree with TRBD1. The CDR3 is made up of 12 amino acids. Germline values: CDR1 SQVTM, CDR2 ANQGSEA. J gave up 6 bases and V 7 bases, and 6 bases lay outside the gene matches.

This chain links TRBV30 with TRBJ1-1, with unresolved D. From germline, CDR1 is GTSNPN and CDR2 SVGIG (reference sequence). The CDR3 runs 13 residues. V shed 5 bases and J shed 3 bases, with 13 bases lying between them. CDR3 DNA sequence: TGTGCCTGGGGCAGGAGGAGGGACACTGAAGCTTTCTTT. As protein: CAWGRRRDTEAFF.

CDR3 in amino acids: CASSLLIIGQVGPDTQYF. CDR3 nucleotide sequence: TGTGCCAGCAGTTTACTTATAATCGGACAGGTGGGCCCAGATACGCAGTATTTT. This chain joins TRBV27 and TRBJ2-3; 7 bases line up with TRBD1. Germline loops: CDR1 MNHEY, CDR2 SMNVEV (reference sequence). Germline trimming cut 2 bases from V and 4 bases from J; bases unmatched to any gene: 15. CDR3 length equals 18 residues.

The chain carries TRBV4-2 and TRBJ2-5, with TRBD2 identical over 7 bases. CDR3 length: 15 residues. Germline assignment: CDR1 LGHNA and CDR2 YNFKEQ. Trimming took 1 base from V and 2 from J; bases not matched to a gene: 4. CDR3 in amino acids: CASSQGASGQETQYF. For the CDR3, the DNA is TGTGCCAGCAGCCAAGGGGCTAGCGGTCAAGAGACCCAGTACTTC.

This clone was seen just once. J is TRBJ1-1 and V is TRBV7-9, with 8 bases matching TRBD1. Trimming removed 7 bases from V and 4 bases from J; junction bases left unmatched: 8. Germline CDR1 reads SEHNR; CDR2 reads FQNEAQ (reference sequence). CDR3 length equals 14 residues. CDR3 nucleotides: TGTGCCAGCACCAAAACAGGGGGAAGCACTGAAGCTTTCTTT. Translation gives CASTKTGGSTEAFF.

V is TRBV2 and J is TRBJ1-5; D is ambiguous. V lost 3 bases and J lost 4, with 7 bases in between. CDR3 size: 13 residues. Germline CDR1 reads SNHLY; CDR2 reads FYNNEI. CDR3 bases: TGTGCCAGCAGTGAGAGAGGGAATCAGCCCCAGCATTTT. Its protein product is CASSERGNQPQHF.

V gene TRBV28 combines with J gene TRBJ1-2, with 7 bases matching TRBD1. The V and J ends lost 7 bases and 0 bases, in that order; junction bases with no gene match: 2. Germline CDR1 is MDHEN and CDR2 is SYDVKM. The CDR3 length is 13 residues. As DNA, the CDR3 is TGTGCCAGCACGGACAGGCCTAACTATGGCTACACCTTC. Encoded protein: CASTDRPNYGYTF.

V and J are TRBV5-1 and TRBJ2-3; 7 nucleotides align to TRBD2. The CDR3 sequence is 18 residues long. Germline CDR1 SGHRS, CDR2 YFSETQ. V lost 4 bases to trimming and J lost 4 bases; unmatched junction nucleotides: 18. Here the CDR3 reads CASSPATIGLVSSDTQYF. CDR3 coding DNA: TGCGCCAGCAGCCCCGCCACCATCGGACTAGTTTCATCAGATACGCAGTATTTT.

CDR3 loop: CASRKAPGQSPQHF. CDR3 sequence (DNA): TGTGCCAGCAGGAAGGCACCCGGACAGTCGCCCCAGCATTTT. The rearrangement uses TRBV6-5 and TRBJ1-5; D is possibly TRBD1 (6 bases). CDR1 MNHEY and CDR2 SVGAGI come from the germline V gene. V lost 6 bases, J lost 9 bases, and 18 bases lay in between. The CDR3 length is 14 residues.

The chain carries TRBV7-2 and TRBJ1-2; 12 bases align to TRBD1. After removal of 2 bases from V and 8 bases from J, the junction contained 3 bases not matched to a gene. The CDR3 is made up of 14 amino acids. CDR1 is SGHTA and CDR2 is FQGNSA in the germline V gene. CDR3 loop: CASSLWGQGAGYTF. For the CDR3, the DNA is TGTGCCAGCAGCTTATGGGGACAGGGGGCCGGCTACACCTTC.

The gene calls are TRBV7-9 and TRBJ2-2, with 7 bases fitting TRBD2. This CDR3 is built from 15 residues. The trim removed 5 bases at V and 6 bases at J, leaving 9 bases unmatched. Germline assignment: CDR1 SEHNR and CDR2 FQNEAQ (reference sequence). This CDR3 reads CASSLSGPRAGELFF. As DNA, the CDR3 is TGTGCCAGCAGCCTTAGCGGGCCCCGGGCCGGGGAGCTGTTTTTT.

The V call is TRBV5-1, the J call TRBJ2-7; TRBD1 might be the D (8 bases). The V gene's germline CDR1 is SGHRS and CDR2 YFSETQ. V lost 4 bases, J lost 5 bases, and 19 bases lay in between. The CDR3 is made up of 15 amino acids. CDR3 amino acids: CASSPLTGGENEQYF. The CDR3 bases are TGCGCCAGCAGCCCACTTACAGGGGGGGAAAACGAGCAGTACTTC.

A note on this clone: This sample also contains other DNA sequences that code for the same CDR3. The V gene is TRBV2, the J gene TRBJ1-5; D remains unclear. Germline V gene sequence: CDR1 SNHLY, CDR2 FYNNEI. The CDR3 runs to 13 residues. V was shortened by 4 bases and J by 2 bases, with 6 bases between the two germline ends. CDR3 region: CASSGGGNQPQHF. Here the CDR3 DNA reads TGTGCCAGCAGTGGCGGGGGCAATCAGCCCCAGCATTTT.

The CDR3 DNA follows: TGTGCCAGCTCACCAACGGGACAGGGGTACGAGCAGTACTTC. This encodes CASSPTGQGYEQYF. The chain employs TRBV18 and TRBJ2-7, with 10 nucleotides matching TRBD1. The CDR3 loop spans 14 amino acids. J was trimmed by 4 bases and V by 2 bases; bases with no gene match: 2. Germline assignment: CDR1 KGHSH and CDR2 LQKENI.